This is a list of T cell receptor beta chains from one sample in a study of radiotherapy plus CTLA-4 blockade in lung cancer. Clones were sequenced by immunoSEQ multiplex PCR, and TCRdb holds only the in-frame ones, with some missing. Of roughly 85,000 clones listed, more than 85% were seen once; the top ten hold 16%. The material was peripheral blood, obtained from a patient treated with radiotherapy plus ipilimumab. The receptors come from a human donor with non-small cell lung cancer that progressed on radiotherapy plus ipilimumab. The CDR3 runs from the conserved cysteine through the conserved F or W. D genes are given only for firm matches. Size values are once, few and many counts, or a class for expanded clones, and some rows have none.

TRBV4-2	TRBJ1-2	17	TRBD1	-	CASSQPGQGVSVYGYTF	TGTGCCAGCAGCCAGCCGGGACAGGGGGTTTCGGTCTATGGCTACACCTTC
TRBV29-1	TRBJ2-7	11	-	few	CSAGTYYEQYF	TGCAGCGCCGGAACGTACTACGAGCAGTACTTC
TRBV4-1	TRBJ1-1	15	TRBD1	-	CASSRYRTGDTEAFF	TGCGCCAGCAGCCGATATAGGACAGGAGACACTGAAGCTTTCTTT
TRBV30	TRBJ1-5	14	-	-	CAWSAGDVNQPQHF	TGTGCCTGGAGTGCCGGGGACGTTAATCAGCCCCAGCATTTT
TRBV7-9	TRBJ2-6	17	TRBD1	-	CASSPPTGGSGANVLTF	TGTGCCAGCAGCCCGCCGACAGGGGGGTCTGGGGCCAACGTCCTGACTTTC
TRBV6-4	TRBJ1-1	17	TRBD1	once	CASRVRGQGAYCTEAFF	TGTGCCAGCAGGGTCCGTGGACAGGGGGCGTATTGCACTGAAGCTTTCTTT
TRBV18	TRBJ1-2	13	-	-	CASSPEQGVGYTF	TGTGCCAGCTCACCGGAACAGGGAGTGGGCTACACCTTC
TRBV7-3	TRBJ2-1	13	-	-	CASSSSLGNEQFF	TGTGCCAGCAGCTCCTCACTAGGCAATGAGCAGTTCTTC
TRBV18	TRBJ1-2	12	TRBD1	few	CASSGDRAVYTF	TGTGCCAGCTCGGGGGACAGGGCCGTCTACACCTTC
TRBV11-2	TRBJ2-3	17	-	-	CASSLANSRRRTDTQYF	TGTGCCAGCAGCTTAGCCAACTCGCGCCGGCGCACAGATACGCAGTATTTT
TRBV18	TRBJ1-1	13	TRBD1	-	CASSQDRRTEAFF	TGTGCCAGCTCACAGGACAGGCGAACTGAAGCTTTCTTT
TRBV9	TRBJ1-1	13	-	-	CASSVSVNTEAFF	TGTGCCAGCAGCGTATCTGTGAACACTGAAGCTTTCTTT
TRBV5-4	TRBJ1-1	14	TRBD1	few	CASYQQGASTEAFF	TGTGCCAGCTACCAACAGGGGGCGTCCACTGAAGCTTTCTTT